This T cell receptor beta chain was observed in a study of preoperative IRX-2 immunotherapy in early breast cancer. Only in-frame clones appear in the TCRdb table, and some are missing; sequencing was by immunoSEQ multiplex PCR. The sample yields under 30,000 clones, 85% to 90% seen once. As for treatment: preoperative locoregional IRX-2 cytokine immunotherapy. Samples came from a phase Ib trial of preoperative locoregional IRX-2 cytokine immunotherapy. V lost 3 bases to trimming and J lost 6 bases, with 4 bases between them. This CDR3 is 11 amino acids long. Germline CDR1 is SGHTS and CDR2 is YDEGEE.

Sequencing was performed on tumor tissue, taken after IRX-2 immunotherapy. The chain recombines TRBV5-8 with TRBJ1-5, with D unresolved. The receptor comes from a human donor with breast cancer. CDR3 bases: TGTGCCAGCAGCTGGGGTCAGCCCCAGCATTTT. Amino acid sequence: CASSWGQPQHF.